A single sample gave rise to the 8 T cell receptor beta chains below, sequenced in a study of T-cell reconstitution after alpha-beta-depleted transplantation in children. A library of TCRbeta sequences, prepared with unique molecular identifiers, was generated. TCRdb independently ran MiXCR on the PCR reads; one entry per CDR3 protein. The sample shows approximately 490,000 distinct CDR3 sequences, approximately 12% of them seen only once. This specimen consisted of PBMCs from the stem cell graft donor, obtained from the stem cell graft. The receptors stem from a human donor who donated a stem cell graft to a child with combined immunodeficiency.

This clonotype was observed many times. The chain is built from TRBV12-3 or TRBV12-4 and TRBJ2-1; 13 positions agree with TRBD2. Unmatched junction bases numbered 1, after V lost 4 bases and J lost 4 bases. CDR3 length: 15 amino acids. CDR3 sequence reads: CASSSTSGRYNEQFF. The CDR3 DNA sequence: TGTGCCAGCAGTTCGACTAGCGGGAGGTACAATGAGCAGTTCTTC.

The chain is built from TRBV7-9 and TRBJ2-3; D may correspond to TRBD1 or TRBD2 (6 bases each). V shed 2 bases and J shed 6 bases, with 15 bases lying between them. Looked up from germline, CDR1 is SEHNR and CDR2 is FQNEAQ (reference sequence). The CDR3 length is 15 residues. CDR3 nucleotides: TGTGCCAGCAGCTTATTTGGGGGGCAGGAGGATACGCAGTATTTT. Its protein product is CASSLFGGQEDTQYF.

This clonotype was seen repeatedly, ten times or more. V and J are TRBV12-5 and TRBJ1-2; D gene unclear. V was clipped by 0 bases and J by 1 base, with 18 bases between them. Germline V lookup: CDR1 LGHNT, CDR2 FRNRAP. There are 18 residues in the CDR3. The CDR3 region has the DNA TGTGCTAGTGGTTTGGTACGGGATAACGAGGTCTTTAACTATGGCTACACCTTC. It translates to CASGLVRDNEVFNYGYTF.

The chain uses TRBV4-3 and TRBJ2-7, with 7 bases that match TRBD2. V was pared by 4 bases and J by 4 bases, with 7 bases of the junction left unmatched. This CDR3 comprises 14 residues. Germline lookup yields CDR1 LGHNA and CDR2 YSLEER. The CDR3 spells CASSRSGKGYEQYF. In DNA, the CDR3 is TGCGCCAGCAGCCGCAGCGGGAAGGGGTACGAGCAGTACTTC.

This clonotype appeared a few times. This CDR3 is CASKQASSYEQYF. The CDR3 DNA follows: TGTGCCAGCAAACAGGCGAGCTCCTACGAGCAGTACTTC. The V and J genes are TRBV6-2 or TRBV6-3 and TRBJ2-7, with D perhaps matching TRBD1 (5 bases). The CDR3 consists of 13 residues. Trimming cost V 7 bases and J 0 bases, with 10 bases left between them. Looked up from germline, CDR1 is MNHEY and CDR2 is SVGEGT.

The V gene is TRBV7-2, the J gene TRBJ2-1, with 16 bases fitting TRBD2. V lost 0 bases, J lost 2 bases, and 1 base stayed unmatched. In germline, CDR1 is SGHTA, CDR2 FQGNSA. CDR3 size: 18 residues. CDR3 amino acids: CASSLAGLAGGPYNEQFF. In DNA, the CDR3 is TGTGCCAGCAGCTTAGCGGGACTAGCGGGAGGGCCCTACAATGAGCAGTTCTTC.

The chain combines TRBV12-3 or TRBV12-4 with TRBJ1-1, with D unresolved. The CDR3 spans 12 residues. Trimming left V 4 bases short and J 1 base short, with 4 bases between. The CDR3 region has the DNA TGTGCCAGCAGTTCGGAGAACACTGAAGCTTTCTTT. It codes for CASSSENTEAFF.

The chain joins TRBV20-1 to TRBJ2-7; TRBD2 agrees at 9 bases. Germline CDR1 is DFQATT and CDR2 is SNEGSKA (reference sequence). J gave up 2 bases and V 0 bases, and 11 bases lay outside the gene matches. This CDR3 region has 17 residues. The CDR3 sequence: CSARDLASGVVTYEQYF. The CDR3 DNA reads as TGCAGTGCTAGAGATCTGGCTAGCGGGGTAGTGACCTACGAGCAGTACTTC.